The 2 T cell receptor beta chains presented below share a single source sample, sequenced in a study of human T cells and chemical hapten exposure. Via MiXCR, TCRdb re-called the RACE reads, giving one row per CDR3 protein. The data hold 50,000 to 80,000 distinct CDR3 sequences, with approximately 9.9% observed a single time. Time point of the sample: patch test 3, about 24 weeks after DPC sensitization. Specified treatment: therapeutic diphenylcyclopropenone sensitization with weekly scalp DPC. The sample was whole blood, taken in connection with sensitization to the hapten diphenylcyclopropenone (DPC). The source of these receptors is a woman aged 30 to 39 with alopecia areata. Some clones in this sample may be carry-over from other donors' samples.

The chain carries TRBV10-3 and TRBJ1-3; D is uncertain. The CDR3 spans 17 residues. V was clipped by 0 bases and J by 0 bases, with 12 bases between them. Germline CDR1 and CDR2: ENHRY and SYGVKD. CDR3 sequence reads: CAISESRLFFSGNTIYF. The CDR3 region has the DNA TGTGCCATCAGTGAGTCGCGACTTTTCTTCTCTGGAAACACCATATATTTT.

This chain uses TRBV5-1 with TRBJ2-5; TRBD2 aligns across 8 bases. With V trimmed by 3 bases and J by 4 bases, 8 bases remained unmatched. Per germline, CDR1 SGHRS and CDR2 YFSETQ. The CDR3 has 15 amino acids. CDR3 in amino acids: CASSSPGLVAETQYF. CDR3 sequence (DNA): TGCGCCAGCAGCTCGCCGGGACTAGTTGCAGAGACCCAGTACTTC.